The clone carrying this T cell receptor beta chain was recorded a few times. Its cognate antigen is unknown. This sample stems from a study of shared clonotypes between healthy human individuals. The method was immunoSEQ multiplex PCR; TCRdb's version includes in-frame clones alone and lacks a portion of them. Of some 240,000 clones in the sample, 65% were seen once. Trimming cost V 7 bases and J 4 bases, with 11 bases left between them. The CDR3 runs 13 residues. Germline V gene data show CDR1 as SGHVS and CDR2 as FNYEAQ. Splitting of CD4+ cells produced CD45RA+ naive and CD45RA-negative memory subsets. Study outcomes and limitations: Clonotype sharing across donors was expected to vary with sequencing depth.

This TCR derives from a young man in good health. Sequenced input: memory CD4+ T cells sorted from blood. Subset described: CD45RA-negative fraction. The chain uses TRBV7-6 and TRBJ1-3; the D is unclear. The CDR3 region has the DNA TGTGCCAGCACACAGTCTGCCGGAAACACCATATATTTT. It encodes CASTQSAGNTIYF.